The rows below give T cell receptor beta chains drawn from one sample of a study of graft-versus-host responses after intestinal transplantation. This table comes from immunoSEQ multiplex PCR, and its TCRdb copy is limited to in-frame clones, with some not included. Among tens of thousands of clones listed, 90% to 95% were seen once. For these receptors, no antigen is known. This material consisted of unstimulated CD8+ T cells sorted from spleen or lymph node cells, taken before intestinal transplant. The receptor source for this set is a human donor who received an intestinal transplant. Each CDR3 is given with its conserved first and last residue. D genes are given only for firm matches. Size tells how often a clone was seen (once, few, many) or the class of an expanded clone, and some rows leave it out.

.	.	TRBV5-1	TRBJ2-3	TGCGCCAGCAGCTTGTGGAAGCGGAGCACAGATACGCAGTATTTT	CASSLWKRSTDTQYF
TRBD2	once	TRBV10-3	TRBJ2-7	TGTGCCATCAGTGCTGGGACTAGCGGGTCCTACGAGCAGTACTTC	CAISAGTSGSYEQYF
.	.	TRBV7-8	TRBJ1-1	TGTGCCAGCAGTTCGGGGTTGAGTTACACTGAAGCTTTCTTT	CASSSGLSYTEAFF
TRBD1	.	TRBV25-1	TRBJ2-5	TGTGCCAGCAGTGACCTATTAGGACAGGGATTTGGAGAGACCCAGTACTTC	CASSDLLGQGFGETQYF
TRBD1	.	TRBV4-1	TRBJ1-1	TGCGCCAGCAGCCAGGCGACCCAGGGGGCGCTACTCCCTGGACTGAACACTGAAGCTTTCTTT	CASSQATQGALLPGLNTEAFF
.	.	TRBV2	TRBJ2-7	TGTGCCAGCAACCCCGGCGGCCCCTACGAGCAGTACTTC	CASNPGGPYEQYF
.	.	TRBV19	TRBJ1-5	TGTGCCAGTAGTATAGATCGTTCGGGACTGCTCGGTCAGCCCCAGCATTTT	CASSIDRSGLLGQPQHF
TRBD1	.	TRBV6-4	TRBJ1-2	TGTGCCAGCAGTGACTTTGTGGGACAGGGGTATGGCTACACCTTC	CASSDFVGQGYGYTF
.	.	TRBV6-5	TRBJ2-1	TGTGCCAGCAGTTACCAGGAAGGGGTCTACAATGAGCAGTTCTTC	CASSYQEGVYNEQFF
.	.	TRBV10-3	TRBJ1-1	TGTGCCATCAGTGAGATTGACAGAAAGGAAGCTTTCTTT	CAISEIDRKEAFF
.	once	TRBV9	TRBJ2-3	TGTGCCAGCAGCGTAGGACAGCAACTACGCACAGATACGCAGTATTTT	CASSVGQQLRTDTQYF
TRBD2	.	TRBV25-1	TRBJ2-5	TGTGCCAGCAGTGAACTACGGACTAGCGGGGTCCAAGAGACCCAGTACTTC	CASSELRTSGVQETQYF
.	.	TRBV19	TRBJ1-4	TGTGCCAGTAGGATGGAGGTGGCTGATGAAAAACTGTTTTTT	CASRMEVADEKLFF
.	.	TRBV5-5	TRBJ2-1	TGTGCCAGCAGCTTGGCCCAGGGGTGGGCCCACAATGAGCAGTTCTTC	CASSLAQGWAHNEQFF
TRBD1	.	TRBV29-1	TRBJ1-2	TGCAGCGCCACCCTTACGGCGGGACAGGGTGACTCTAACTATGGCTACACCTTC	CSATLTAGQGDSNYGYTF
.	.	TRBV9	TRBJ1-5	TGTGCCAGCAGCGTAGGGGGGCTGGGTCAGCCCCAGCATTTT	CASSVGGLGQPQHF
.	.	TRBV2	TRBJ2-1	TGTGCCAGCAGTGAAGCTGAACATCTCTACAATGAGCAGTTCTTC	CASSEAEHLYNEQFF
.	.	TRBV2	TRBJ1-5	TGTGCCAGCAGTGACAGGGATAGTCAGCCCCAGCATTTT	CASSDRDSQPQHF
TRBD1	.	TRBV5-6	TRBJ2-3	TGTGCCAGCAGCTTCGCGAATCTGGGACAGGGGGCAGATACGCAGTATTTT	CASSFANLGQGADTQYF
.	.	TRBV28	TRBJ2-7	TGTGCCAGCAGTTTACCCTCTTATTACGAGCAGTACTTC	CASSLPSYYEQYF
.	.	TRBV5-1	TRBJ2-7	TGCGCCAGCAGCTTGGAATCGGGGTTTAGCTACGAGCAGTACTTC	CASSLESGFSYEQYF
.	.	TRBV5-8	TRBJ2-5	TGTGCCAGCAGCTTGCGGTTAGAGACCCAGTACTTC	CASSLRLETQYF
.	.	TRBV14	TRBJ1-2	TGTGCCAGCAGCCAGCGGGGGGCTTTCTATGGCTACACCTTC	CASSQRGAFYGYTF
.	.	TRBV2	TRBJ2-5	TGTGCCAGCAGGGGGCGGGGACAGAGGTATCAAGAGACCCAGTACTTC	CASRGRGQRYQETQYF
.	once	TRBV27	TRBJ1-1	TGTGCCAGCAGTTCCCTCCCCCTCGGACGGGAGAACACTGAAGCTTTCTTT	CASSSLPLGRENTEAFF